A single TCR beta chain is shown here with its context. Its antigen target is currently unknown. Base quality data are lacking; no much larger clone is found one base away. These data come from a study of T cell changes during pregnancy in multiple sclerosis (dated by TCRdb to between 2018 and 2021). A note on the overall study: Changes in the T cell repertoire over the course of pregnancy were examined in this study in women with multiple sclerosis.

The method behind the library was the immunoSEQ multiplex PCR assay. TCRdb retrieved this table from immuneACCESS and kept in-frame rearrangements only. Not all clones are present; in checked studies, unresolved V genes account for under half, and no reason is known for the remainder. This sample lists under 55,000 clones; 80% to 95% were detected once. The ten largest clones represent roughly 0.81% of the sample. According to the germline V gene, CDR1 reads SGHVS and CDR2 reads FQNEAQ. From its cysteine to its phenylalanine, the CDR3 spans 14 amino acids. Here the CDR3 DNA is all that survives: 42 bases in frame from base 1. V loses 2 bases at its end and J loses 7 bases; junction bases beyond the gene matches: 4.

The material sequenced was CD4+ T cells from peripheral blood mononuclear cells, taken in the third trimester of pregnancy. The sequence is built from TRBV7-8 and TRBJ1-4, with 7 junctional bases fitting TRBD1. The TCR sequence derives from a female donor with multiple sclerosis, enrolled in a pregnancy study. The bases are TGTGCCAGCAGCTTATCCGGACAGGTTGAAAAACTGTTTTTT. This translates into CASSLSGQVEKLFF.